The present TCR beta chain was sequenced within a study of blood T cells in healthy people across ages. Study observations and caveats: Considered underestimates were the diversity estimates obtained from one million T cells. There was a strong correlation between TCR beta diversity and naive T cell percentage.

As for this clonotype: Its cognate antigen is unknown.

Per sample, extraction of total RNA gave at least 5 micrograms in every case. Primed by a sample-barcoded 5' primer and a J-beta primer mix, a second PCR proceeded for roughly 7 to 11 cycles. A tag from a template-switch adaptor with 12 random nucleotides marked each cDNA molecule. TCRdb independently ran MiXCR on the 5' RACE reads; one entry per CDR3 protein. The sample holds approximately 810,000 distinct CDR3 sequences, under 40% seen once. The CDR3 extends over 17 amino acids. V was pared by 0 bases and J by 4 bases, with 7 bases of the junction left unmatched. Germline CDR1 and CDR2: SEHNR and FQNEAQ (reference sequence).

This rearrangement joins TRBV7-9 to TRBJ2-1; the match to TRBD1 covers 9 bases. The sequenced material came from blood. The source of this sequence is a man aged 18 to 35 in good health. The CDR3 spells CASSLARGTGKYNEQFF. CDR3 sequence (DNA): TGTGCCAGCAGCTTAGCGCGGGGGACAGGGAAATACAATGAGCAGTTCTTC.